This T cell receptor beta chain was captured by sequencing in a study of lymphopenia after photon versus proton radiotherapy. Turning to this clone: Its antigen is not known.

General study points: Photon-treated patients lost naive T cells and TCR diversity; proton-treated stayed stable. In patients who died, overall survival fell as post-nadir TCR diversity dropped more. Survival link was tested only in deceased patients; proton benefit remains a possibility.

Profiling relied on immunoSEQ multiplex PCR, and the TCRdb table lists in-frame clones only, not all of them. The sample includes about 58,000 clones, 84% of them seen just once. Trimming cost V 3 bases and J 1 base, with 9 bases left between them. The germline V gene has CDR1 LNHDA and CDR2 SQIVND (reference sequence). The CDR3 is 14 residues long. This rearrangement joins TRBV19 to TRBJ1-1, with D unresolved. Sequences were derived from peripheral blood, sampled from a patient treated with proton-based radiotherapy. This TCR came from a man aged 55 to 69 with pancreatic cancer. For the CDR3, the DNA is TGTGCCAGTAGTATTTATAGACAGAACACTGAAGCTTTCTTT. Translating gives CASSIYRQNTEAFF. The full variable domain, rest sourced from reference TRBV19 and TRBJ1-1, is DGGITQSPKYLFRKEGQNVTLSCEQNLNHDAMYWYRQDPGQGLRLIYYSQIVNDFQKGDIAEGYSVSREKKESFPLTVTSAQKNPTAFYLCASSIYRQNTEAFFGQGTRLTVV.